This TCR beta chain came from a study of neoadjuvant anti-PD-1 for oral cavity cancer (dated by TCRdb to about 2021). For the study in its entirety: Three to four biweekly doses of nivolumab at 3 mg/kg were mostly administered to patients before curative-intent surgical resection. For patients who did not progress, a fourth nivolumab dose was given around day 43, followed by definitive surgical resection on days 50-56. Under RECIST 1.1, a patient counted as a responder if showing complete response, partial response or stable disease, and as a non-responder if showing progression. There were roughly 13 patients in the parent correlative cohort, and the response rate was approximately 36%.

Concerning this clone: Its antigen is currently not known. Base qualities are not at hand, and no much larger clone is one base apart.

Points the paper makes about the study in general: After neoadjuvant nivolumab, non-responders showed significantly higher T cell clonality (Gini index) in PBMCs than responders did. The TCR analyses had only a few patients in each response group, and the authors called for validation in larger cohorts. Higher pretreatment blood Treg/Th17 ratios correlated with both higher pretreatment blood TCRbeta clonality and lower post-treatment tumor TCRbeta clonality.

Read against the paper, the sample's time point label means: before neoadjuvant nivolumab. The patients had newly diagnosed stage II-IVA oral cavity squamous cell carcinoma and had not received any prior systemic or radiation treatment. The cohort consisted of patients with HPV-negative, locally advanced oral cavity squamous cell carcinoma. No culture maintenance or expansion was done, as the peripheral blood mononuclear cells went straight to analysis. Samples were obtained from a longitudinal correlative study of a single-arm phase II trial of neoadjuvant nivolumab in oral cavity squamous cell carcinoma. Subject-matched pre- and post-treatment PBMCs and tumors from three responders and three non-responders were subjected to genomic DNA-based TCRbeta sequencing. Peripheral blood mononuclear cells were collected before nivolumab treatment and were collected again after treatment, at the time of surgery. Genomic DNA was isolated from PBMCs using the Maxwell RSC DNA from Cells kit.

PBMC libraries used mostly about 480 ng of input genomic DNA for deep sequencing, with six replicates per sample. The immunoSEQ hsTCRbeta kit was used to prepare TCRbeta libraries according to the manufacturer's instructions. The completed libraries were mixed into a single pool at 3 nM, then sequenced with an Illumina NovaSeq 6000 S4 flow cell. The authors' analysis ran thus. The immunoSEQ Analyzer was used for raw data preprocessing and quality control. The analysis was limited to productive rearrangements, and each clonotype was defined by a unique CDR3 amino acid sequence. Repertoire clonality was estimated as the Gini-Simpson index, which was computed with the R package tcR. Student's t test was used to compare Gini indices, and Pearson correlation was used to assess associations with tumor size change. In TCRdb, the immuneACCESS table is reduced to in-frame sequences with V and J assigned. These tables do not hold every clone; where another copy was compared, an unresolved V gene accounts for under half, and the others remain unexplained. V and J calls and clone size come straight from that table; D and trimming were deduced from the DNA. Present in this sample are about 72,000 clones, around 80% of which were seen just once. The leading ten clones occupy 3% to 4% of the sample.

The CDR3 runs 17 residues from the cysteine to the phenylalanine. Only the CDR3 portion is preserved as DNA: 51 bases, with reading frame beginning at the first base. Between the V and J ends, shortened by 0 bases and 9 bases respectively, the junction contains 24 bases. Based on the germline V gene, the CDR1 and CDR2 sequences are SGDLS and YYNGEE. The TCR sequence derives from a person aged 35-80 years with oral cavity squamous cell carcinoma. Rearrangement joined TRBV9 to TRBJ1-2, with TRBD1 perhaps the D gene, on 5 matching bases. The starting material was PBMCs, obtained before nivolumab (anti-PD-1) treatment. CDR3 protein: CASSVATKGESTDRYTF. The nucleotide sequence is given as TGTGCCAGCAGCGTAGCTACTAAAGGGGAAAGTACGGATCGCTACACCTTC.